A single sample gave rise to the 12 T cell receptor beta chains below, sequenced in a study of T cells in narcolepsy. Measured with immunoSEQ multiplex PCR; TCRdb has only the in-frame clones, and not every one. The repertoire holds tens of thousands of clones, with roughly four fifths as singletons. Sequenced: CD45RA- memory CD4+ T cells from PBMCs. These receptor sequences come from a human donor with narcolepsy.

About this clone itself: It is likely a read error, because the conserved phenylalanine at the end of the CDR3 is missing. The DNA is omitted, as the CDR3 cannot be located on it reliably, and the CDR3 follows TCRdb's listing. This chain links TRBV7-9 with TRBJ2-7; TRBD1 was called by the table and not checked on the DNA. The germline V gene has CDR1 SEHNR and CDR2 FQNEAQ (reference sequence). The CDR3 is 13 amino acids long, termini counted. CDR3 in amino acids: CASSLESSRGYVI.

The chain combines TRBV7-8 with TRBJ2-5; D is undetermined. From germline, CDR1 is SGHVS and CDR2 FQNEAQ. The V gene lost 0 bases and the J gene lost 2 bases, with 7 bases spanning the gap. There are 14 residues in the CDR3. DNA for the CDR3: TGTGCCAGCAGCTTAGCCGTTTCACAAGAGACCCAGTACTTC. Translated, it gives CASSLAVSQETQYF.

Only a few counts were recorded for this clone. The rearrangement links TRBV2 to TRBJ2-5, with 8 bases lining up with TRBD2. The CDR3 is 16 amino acids. The germline CDR1 and CDR2 sequences are SNHLY and FYNNEI. The trim removed 6 bases at V and 0 bases at J, leaving 9 bases unmatched. The CDR3 DNA is TGTGCCAGCAGACCCCTACTAGCGGCGTACCAAGAGACCCAGTACTTC. Its protein product is CASRPLLAAYQETQYF.

The rearrangement links TRBV5-6 to TRBJ2-2; D possibly corresponds to TRBD2 (6 bases). From germline, CDR1 is SGHDT and CDR2 YYEEEE. CDR3 length: 16 residues. Trimming shortened V by 0 bases and J by 2 bases, and 11 bases separated the two germline ends. The CDR3 is CASSLEGGTNTGELFF. In DNA form, the CDR3 reads TGTGCCAGCAGCTTGGAAGGCGGGACTAACACCGGGGAGCTGTTTTTT.

This sequence joins TRBV4-1 and TRBJ1-2, with TRBD1 matching over 7 bases. The CDR3 has 14 residues. Trimming took 1 base from V and 8 from J; bases not matched to a gene: 7. From germline, CDR1 is MGHRA and CDR2 YSYEKL. The CDR3 DNA reads TGCGCCAGCAGCCAAGGTGACAGGGCACGAGGCTACACCTTC. It codes for CASSQGDRARGYTF.

In the case of this clone: The same CDR3 also results from other DNA sequences found in this sample. The chain uses TRBV7-8 and TRBJ2-1; D remains ambiguous. The CDR3 length is 16 residues. Germline CDR1 SGHVS, CDR2 FQNEAQ. The V end was cut by 5 bases, the J end by 0 bases, with 14 bases between. Here the CDR3 reads CASSLEASRSYNEQFF. The CDR3 coding sequence is TGTGCCAGCAGCCTAGAGGCGTCACGCTCCTACAATGAGCAGTTCTTC.

This clone was seen a handful of times. V and J are TRBV6-6 and TRBJ1-1, with TRBD1 as a possible D gene (5 bases). The CDR3 spans 14 residues. V lost 2 bases, J lost 7 bases, and 14 bases lay in between. Germline assignment: CDR1 MNHNY and CDR2 SVGAGI (reference sequence). The CDR3 nucleotides read TGTGCCAGCAGTTACCCGGGGGGTGTAGTTGAAGCTTTCTTT. It translates to CASSYPGGVVEAFF.

V usage is TRBV9 and J usage is TRBJ2-1; 8 bases align to TRBD2. Trimming removed 4 bases from V and 10 bases from J; junction bases left unmatched: 16. Germline CDR1 SGDLS, CDR2 YYNGEE. The CDR3 length is 16 residues. Written as DNA, the CDR3 is TGTGCCAGCAGCCACTCCCCCGGTCCAGCGGGAGTAGAGCAGTTCTTC. Amino acids: CASSHSPGPAGVEQFF.

The chain uses TRBV6-5 and TRBJ1-2; the D gene is possibly TRBD1 (5 bases). The length of the CDR3 is 16 residues. V gave up 4 bases and J gave up 3 bases, with 18 bases separating them. Germline CDR1 is MNHEY and CDR2 is SVGAGI. The CDR3 DNA reads as TGTGCCAGCAGTTTCGGGACCGCCACCCTGCACTATGGCTACACCTTC. It is translated as CASSFGTATLHYGYTF.

This clone was detected only a few times. This chain uses TRBV11-2 with TRBJ2-1; D possibly corresponds to TRBD2 (5 bases). Per germline, CDR1 SGHAT and CDR2 FQNNGV. V was clipped by 5 bases and J by 4 bases, with 18 bases between them. The CDR3 consists of 16 residues. CDR3 in amino acids: CASSLREVGRYNEQFF. CDR3 nucleotide sequence: TGTGCCAGCAGCCTCCGGGAAGTAGGGAGATACAATGAGCAGTTCTTC.

This chain uses TRBV6-1 with TRBJ1-5; D is uncertain. This CDR3 has 14 amino acids. Trimming pared 7 bases from V and 0 bases from J, leaving 10 bases between. Looked up from germline, CDR1 is MNHNS and CDR2 is SASEGT. The CDR3 here is CASKSGNSNQPQHF. The CDR3 DNA is TGTGCCAGCAAATCCGGAAATAGCAATCAGCCCCAGCATTTT.

V and J are TRBV23-1 and TRBJ2-1; 9 nucleotides line up with TRBD1. TRBV23-1 is an ORF for which the function is uncertain. The CDR3 is 15 residues long. V was clipped by 6 bases and J by 4 bases; unmatched bases: 7. The CDR3 region has the DNA TGCGCCAGCAGCCAAGCCGGGACAGGGTACAATGAGCAGTTCTTC. Translating it yields CASSQAGTGYNEQFF.